What follows are 18 T cell receptor beta chains derived from one specimen sequenced in a study of glioma-infiltrating T cells. Using RNA template, CDR3s of TCR alpha and beta were amplified with iRepertoire arm-PCR. TCRdb processed the multiplex PCR reads anew with MiXCR; each CDR3 protein has one entry. The table records fewer than 90,000 distinct CDR3 sequences, 23% of them present only once. Sequencing was carried out using glioma tissue, nonneoplastic brain tissue, or PBMCs (not recorded which). All receptors derive from a human donor with low-grade glioma or glioblastoma, undergoing nonglioma brain surgery, or in good health (not recorded which).

Ten or more counts support this clonotype. This chain links TRBV20-1 with TRBJ2-3; 9 bases agree with TRBD1. Germline-derived CDR1 and CDR2 are DFQATT and SNEGSKA (reference sequence). J gave up 3 bases and V 3 bases, and 10 bases lay outside the gene matches. CDR3 length: 16 residues. In DNA, the CDR3 is TGCAGTGCTAGGGGACTTCCGGGACAGGGAACAGATACGCAGTATTTT. Its translation is CSARGLPGQGTDTQYF.

This clonotype was detected ten times or more. This chain joins TRBV19 and TRBJ2-1, with 8 bases matching TRBD2. Germline assignment: CDR1 LNHDA and CDR2 SQIVND (reference sequence). The CDR3 consists of 16 residues. J lost 15 bases, V lost 6 bases, and 22 bases had no gene match. The DNA of the CDR3 is TGTGCCAGTAGACACGGACTAGCTTTCACATGGGAGGGTCTGTTCTTC. This sequence encodes CASRHGLAFTWEGLFF.

V and J are TRBV7-2 and TRBJ2-3; 8 positions agree with TRBD2. CDR3 length equals 16 residues. CDR1 and CDR2 (germline): SGHTA, FQGNSA. V trimming: 0 bases; J trimming: 1 base; junction bases outside the gene matches: 3. CDR3: CASSLAPGGGTDTQYF. CDR3 nucleotide sequence: TGTGCCAGCAGCTTAGCCCCCGGGGGGGGCACAGATACGCAGTATTTT.

There are many counts of this clonotype. Relative to the germline gene, one junction end is altered; a read error may explain this. The V and J genes are TRBV6-2 or TRBV6-3 and TRBJ2-7; 8 bases line up with TRBD2. From germline, CDR1 is MNHEY and CDR2 SVGEGT. CDR3 length equals 12 residues. CDR3 amino acids: CASSARGVREAF. The CDR3 nucleotides are TGTGCCAGCAGTGCCCGGGGGGTGCGGGAGGCATTC.

This clonotype was found many times. The chain joins TRBV7-9 to TRBJ2-3, with 9 bases lining up with TRBD1. Looked up from germline, CDR1 is SEHNR and CDR2 is FQNEAQ (reference sequence). Trimming at V came to 5 bases and at J to 0 bases, leaving 3 bases not matched to a gene. The CDR3 consists of 15 residues. CDR3 sequence reads: CASSGTGLSTDTQYF. CDR3 bases: TGTGCCAGCAGCGGGACAGGGTTGAGCACAGATACGCAGTATTTT.

This clonotype has more than one count but fewer than ten. The genes are TRBV10-2 and TRBJ1-5; a possible D gene is TRBD1 (6 bases). Per germline, CDR1 WSHSY and CDR2 SAAADI. CDR3 length: 14 residues. V lost 11 bases and J 4 bases, leaving 18 bases between the germline ends. The CDR3 reads CAAQGQGTNQPQHF. The CDR3 nucleotides read TGCGCCGCCCAGGGGCAGGGAACAAATCAGCCCCAGCATTTT.

Many counts were recorded for this clonotype. This rearrangement joins TRBV7-8 to TRBJ2-5, with D possibly being TRBD1 (5 bases). The CDR3 runs to 14 residues. Germline V gives CDR1 SGHVS, CDR2 FQNEAQ. V was shortened by 2 bases and J by 3 bases, with 10 bases between the two germline ends. The CDR3: CASSLRAGKETQYF. The DNA for the CDR3 is TGTGCCAGCAGCTTAAGGGCAGGGAAAGAGACCCAGTACTTC.

This clonotype was counted at least ten times. The rearrangement uses TRBV20-1 and TRBJ2-1, with D perhaps TRBD2 (5 bases). Looked up from germline, CDR1 is DFQATT and CDR2 is SNEGSKA (reference sequence). The CDR3 consists of 15 residues. With 1 base removed from V and 4 bases from J, the gap between germline ends came to 14 bases. CDR3 region: CSARVRGKSYNEQFF. In DNA, the CDR3 is TGCAGTGCTAGAGTCCGAGGGAAGTCGTACAATGAGCAGTTCTTC.

About this clonotype: A much bigger clone sits one base away, suggesting this may be a read error. V usage is TRBV5-1 and J usage is TRBJ2-5, with D uncertain. The germline gives CDR1 SGHRS, CDR2 YFSETQ. The CDR3 is made up of 15 amino acids. V was shortened by 3 bases and J by 1 base, with 13 bases between the two germline ends. CDR3 residues: CASSSIPAPQETQYF. CDR3 coding DNA: TGCGCCAGCAGCTCGATCCCAGCCCCCCAAGAGACCCAGTACTTC.

This clonotype was detected many times. This CDR3 is CATGTGFSGNTIYF. DNA of the CDR3: TGTGCCACTGGGACAGGGTTCTCTGGAAACACCATATATTTT. The chain joins TRBV15 to TRBJ1-3; TRBD1 matches at 9 bases. The CDR3 contains 14 residues. CDR1 and CDR2 from the germline V gene are LNHNV and YYDKDF (reference sequence). Trimming cost V 9 bases and J 0 bases; bases outside gene matches: 3. The full variable domain, in which reference TRBV15 and TRBJ1-3 provide the parts outside the CDR3, is DAMVIQNPRYQVTQFGKPVTLSCSQTLNHNVMYWYQQKSSQAPKLLFHYYDKDFNNEADTPDNFQSRRPNTSFCFLDIRSPGLGDTAMYLCATGTGFSGNTIYFGEGSWLTVV.

This clonotype was seen ten or more times. The chain recombines TRBV20-1 with TRBJ1-1, with D uncertain. The CDR3 length is 12 residues. V was pared by 3 bases and J by 1 base, with 6 bases between. Per the germline V gene, CDR1 is DFQATT and CDR2 is SNEGSKA (reference sequence). CDR3 sequence (DNA): TGCAGTGCTAGTGTAAAGAACACTGAAGCTTTCTTT. Translation gives CSASVKNTEAFF.

This clonotype was seen at least ten times. The chain couples TRBV12-3 or TRBV12-4 to TRBJ1-1, with no clear D. Trimming removed 6 bases from V and 2 bases from J, with 4 bases in between. The CDR3 is 11 amino acids. CDR3 protein: CASRDNTEAFF. The CDR3 DNA follows: TGTGCCAGCAGGGACAACACTGAAGCTTTCTTT.

This clonotype counts as medium-sized. V gene TRBV20-1 combines with J gene TRBJ1-2; possibly TRBD1 for D (6 bases). V shed 0 bases and J shed 7 bases, with 12 bases lying between them. The CDR3 has 13 residues. Per germline, CDR1 DFQATT and CDR2 SNEGSKA (reference sequence). The CDR3: CSARDRGRGGYTF. In DNA, the CDR3 is TGCAGTGCTAGAGATCGGGGGCGGGGTGGCTACACCTTC.

The CDR3 protein is CASSPSRSSSYNEQFF. The DNA of the CDR3 is TGTGCCAGCTCACCGAGCCGGTCTAGCTCCTACAATGAGCAGTTCTTC. The chain uses TRBV18 and TRBJ2-1; D remains unclear. The V gene's germline CDR1 is KGHSH and CDR2 LQKENI. This CDR3 has 16 residues. V was cut by 3 bases and J by 0 bases, with 12 bases left in between.

There are many counts of this clonotype. This chain joins TRBV6-1 and TRBJ1-3; D remains unclear. Trimming stripped 7 bases from V and 2 bases from J, with 12 bases between. There are 14 residues in the CDR3. CDR1 and CDR2 (germline): MNHNS, SASEGT. The DNA for the CDR3 is TGTGCCAGCACTGAGGGAGGGACTGGAAACACCATATATTTT. Residues: CASTEGGTGNTIYF.

V gene TRBV13 combines with J gene TRBJ2-7; TRBD1 aligns across 9 bases. J was trimmed by 3 bases and V by 5 bases; bases with no gene match: 8. This CDR3 contains 15 residues. Per the germline V gene, CDR1 is PRHDT and CDR2 is FYEKMQ (reference sequence). The CDR3 spells CASSPGQGSFYEQYF. CDR3 nucleotides: TGTGCCAGCAGCCCCGGACAGGGGAGCTTCTACGAGCAGTACTTC.

V is TRBV5-1 and J is TRBJ2-3; D remains unclear. The CDR3 runs 13 residues. With 1 base removed from V and 2 bases from J, the gap between germline ends came to 5 bases. Germline V gene data show CDR1 as SGHRS and CDR2 as YFSETQ. This CDR3 is CASSLLPTDTQYF. CDR3 nucleotide sequence: TGCGCCAGCAGCTTGTTACCCACAGATACGCAGTATTTT.

A note on this clonotype: A much larger clone sits a single nucleotide away, making a read error possible. This chain links TRBV5-4 with TRBJ2-5; 8 bases map to TRBD2. Per germline, CDR1 SGHNT and CDR2 YYREEE (reference sequence). The CDR3 is 14 amino acids. CDR3 loop: CASSSKREREAQYF. The CDR3 bases are TGTGCCAGCAGCTCTAAGCGGGAGCGAGAGGCCCAGTACTTC.